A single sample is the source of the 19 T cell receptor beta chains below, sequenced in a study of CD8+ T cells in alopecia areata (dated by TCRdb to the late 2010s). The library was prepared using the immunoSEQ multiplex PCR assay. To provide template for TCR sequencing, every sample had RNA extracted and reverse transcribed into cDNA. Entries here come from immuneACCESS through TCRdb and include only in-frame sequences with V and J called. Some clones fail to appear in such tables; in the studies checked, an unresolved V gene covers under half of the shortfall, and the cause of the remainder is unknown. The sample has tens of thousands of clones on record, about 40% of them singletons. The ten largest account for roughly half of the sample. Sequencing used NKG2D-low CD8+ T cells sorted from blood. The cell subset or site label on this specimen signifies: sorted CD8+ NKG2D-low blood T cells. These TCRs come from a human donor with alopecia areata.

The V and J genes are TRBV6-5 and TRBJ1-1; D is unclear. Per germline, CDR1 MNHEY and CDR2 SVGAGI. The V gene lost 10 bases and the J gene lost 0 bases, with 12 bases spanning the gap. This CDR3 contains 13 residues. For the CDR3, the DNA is TGTGCCACCATGATATTCATGAACACTGAAGCTTTCTTT. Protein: CATMIFMNTEAFF.

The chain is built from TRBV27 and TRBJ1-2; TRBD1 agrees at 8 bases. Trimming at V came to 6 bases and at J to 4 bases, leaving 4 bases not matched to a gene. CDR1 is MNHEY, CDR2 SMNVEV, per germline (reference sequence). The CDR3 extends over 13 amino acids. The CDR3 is CASSPQGGYGYTF. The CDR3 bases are TGTGCCAGCAGCCCACAGGGGGGCTATGGCTACACCTTC.

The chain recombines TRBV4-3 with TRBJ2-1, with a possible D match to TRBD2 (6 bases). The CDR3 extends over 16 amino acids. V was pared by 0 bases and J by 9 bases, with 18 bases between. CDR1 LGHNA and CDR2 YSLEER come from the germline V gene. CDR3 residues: CASSQDGAGPGPEQFF. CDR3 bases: TGCGCCAGCAGCCAAGATGGGGCGGGACCGGGGCCTGAGCAGTTCTTC.

CDR3 nucleotide sequence: TGTGCCAGCAGTGAGGGCCCAGGATTTGACTATGGCTACACCTTC. Translation gives CASSEGPGFDYGYTF. The chain links TRBV2 to TRBJ1-2; D unclear. This CDR3 region has 15 residues. Between the trimmed V and J ends, which lost 3 bases and 3 bases, there was a span of 14 bases. Germline values: CDR1 SNHLY, CDR2 FYNNEI.

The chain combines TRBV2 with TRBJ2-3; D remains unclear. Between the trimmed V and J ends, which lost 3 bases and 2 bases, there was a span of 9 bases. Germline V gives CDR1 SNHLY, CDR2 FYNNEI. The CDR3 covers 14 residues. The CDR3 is CASSELGFTDTQYF. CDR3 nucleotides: TGTGCCAGCAGTGAGCTGGGTTTCACAGATACGCAGTATTTT.

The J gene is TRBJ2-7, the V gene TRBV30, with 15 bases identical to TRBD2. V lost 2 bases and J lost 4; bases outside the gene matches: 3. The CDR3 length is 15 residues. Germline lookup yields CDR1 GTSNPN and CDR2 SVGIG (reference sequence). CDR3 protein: CAWSIGLAGGYEQYF. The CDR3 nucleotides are TGTGCCTGGAGTATAGGACTAGCGGGAGGGTACGAGCAGTACTTC.

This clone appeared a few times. CDR3 sequence (DNA): TGTGCCAGCAGCCCGGACAGGGGCGAGCAGTACTTC. Protein: CASSPDRGEQYF. The chain links TRBV9 to TRBJ2-7, with 9 bases identical to TRBD1. Germline-derived CDR1 and CDR2 are SGDLS and YYNGEE. The CDR3 consists of 12 residues. The junction had 2 bases not matched to a gene; V was cut back by 4 bases and J by 6 bases.

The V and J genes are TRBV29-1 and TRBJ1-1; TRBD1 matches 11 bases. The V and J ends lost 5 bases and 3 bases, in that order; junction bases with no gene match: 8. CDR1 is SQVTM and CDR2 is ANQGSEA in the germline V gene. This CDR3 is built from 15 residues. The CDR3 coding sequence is TGCAGCGTTCCGGAGGACAGGGGGCTGGACACTGAAGCTTTCTTT. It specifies CSVPEDRGLDTEAFF. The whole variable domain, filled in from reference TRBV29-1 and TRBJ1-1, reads SAVISQKPSRDICQRGTSLTIQCQVDSQVTMMFWYRQQPGQSLTLIATANQGSEATYESGFVIDKFPISRPNLTFSTLTVSNMSPEDSSIYLCSVPEDRGLDTEAFFGQGTRLTVV.

Here the CDR3 DNA reads TGTGCCAGCGGCCCGGGGACGGCTCATGGCTACACCTTC. Its protein product is CASGPGTAHGYTF. The chain has TRBV5-6 and TRBJ1-2, with D maybe TRBD1 (5 bases). This CDR3 region has 13 residues. Per germline, CDR1 SGHDT and CDR2 YYEEEE. Deletions cut 7 bases from V and 6 bases from J, with 16 bases between.

The CDR3 loop is CASRGNIQYF. CDR3 nucleotides: TGTGCCAGCAGGGGAAACATTCAGTACTTC. The rearrangement joins TRBV2 to TRBJ2-4, with unresolved D. From germline, CDR1 is SNHLY and CDR2 FYNNEI. The CDR3 has 10 amino acids. Trimming stripped 6 bases from V and 6 bases from J, with 3 bases between.

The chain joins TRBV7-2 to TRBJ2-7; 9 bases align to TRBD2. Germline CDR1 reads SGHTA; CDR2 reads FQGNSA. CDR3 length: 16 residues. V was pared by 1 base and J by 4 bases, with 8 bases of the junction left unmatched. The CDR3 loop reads CASSLVGSGRLYEQYF. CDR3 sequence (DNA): TGTGCCAGCAGCTTAGTCGGTAGCGGGAGATTGTACGAGCAGTACTTC.

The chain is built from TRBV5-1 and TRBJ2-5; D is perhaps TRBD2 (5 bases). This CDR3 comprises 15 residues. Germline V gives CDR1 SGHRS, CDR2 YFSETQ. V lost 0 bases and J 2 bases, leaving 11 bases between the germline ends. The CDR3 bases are TGCGCCAGCAGCTTGGGAGGAGGAGTACAAGAGACCCAGTACTTC. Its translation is CASSLGGGVQETQYF. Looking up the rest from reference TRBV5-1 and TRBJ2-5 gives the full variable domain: KAGVTQTPRYLIKTRGQQVTLSCSPISGHRSVSWYQQTPGQGLQFLFEYFSETQRNKGNFPGRFSGRQFSNSRSEMNVSTLELGDSALYLCASSLGGGVQETQYFGPGTRLLVL.

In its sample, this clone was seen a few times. CDR3 residues: CASSLGLTRAAYEQYF. The CDR3 bases are TGTGCCAGCAGCTTAGGGTTGACACGCGCAGCCTACGAGCAGTACTTC. The chain combines TRBV7-2 with TRBJ2-7, with D unclear. V lost 1 base and J 2 bases, leaving 15 bases between the germline ends. Per germline, CDR1 SGHTA and CDR2 FQGNSA. This CDR3 contains 16 residues.

The CDR3 protein is CASSFARLSYNEQFF. In DNA form, the CDR3 reads TGCGCCAGCAGCTTCGCGCGGCTCTCCTACAATGAGCAGTTCTTC. This chain joins TRBV5-1 and TRBJ2-1, with D unresolved. The CDR3 is made up of 15 amino acids. Germline values: CDR1 SGHRS, CDR2 YFSETQ. Trimming cost V 2 bases and J 0 bases, with 9 bases left between them.

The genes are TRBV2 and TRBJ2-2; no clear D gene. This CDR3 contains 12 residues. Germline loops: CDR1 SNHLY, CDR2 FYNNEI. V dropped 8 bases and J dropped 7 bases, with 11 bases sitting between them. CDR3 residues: CASLTRRGELFF. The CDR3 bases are TGTGCCAGCCTGACAAGGCGCGGGGAGCTGTTTTTT.

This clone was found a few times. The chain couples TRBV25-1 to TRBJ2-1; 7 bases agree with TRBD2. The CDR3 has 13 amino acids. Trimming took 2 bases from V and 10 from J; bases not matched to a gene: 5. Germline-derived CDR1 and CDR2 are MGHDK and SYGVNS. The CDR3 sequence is CASSEPRGVEQFF. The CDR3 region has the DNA TGTGCCAGCAGTGAACCCCGGGGGGTAGAGCAGTTCTTC.

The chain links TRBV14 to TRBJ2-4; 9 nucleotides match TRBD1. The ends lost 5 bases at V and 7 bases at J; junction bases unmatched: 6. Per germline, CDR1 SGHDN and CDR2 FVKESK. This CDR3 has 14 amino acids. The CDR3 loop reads CASSKTGGQNIQYF. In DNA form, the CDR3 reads TGTGCCAGCAGCAAAACAGGGGGCCAGAACATTCAGTACTTC.

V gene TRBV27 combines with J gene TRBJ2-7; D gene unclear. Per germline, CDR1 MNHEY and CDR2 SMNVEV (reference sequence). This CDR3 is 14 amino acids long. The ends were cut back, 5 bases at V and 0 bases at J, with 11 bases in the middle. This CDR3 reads CASSRASPSYEQYF. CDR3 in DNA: TGTGCCAGCAGTCGGGCGAGCCCCTCCTACGAGCAGTACTTC.

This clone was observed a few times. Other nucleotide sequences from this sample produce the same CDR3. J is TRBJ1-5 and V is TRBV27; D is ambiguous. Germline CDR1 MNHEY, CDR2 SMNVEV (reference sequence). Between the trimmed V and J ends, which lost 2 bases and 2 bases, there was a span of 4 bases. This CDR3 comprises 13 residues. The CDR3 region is CASSLLGNQPQHF. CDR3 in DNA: TGTGCCAGCAGTTTACTGGGCAATCAGCCCCAGCATTTT.